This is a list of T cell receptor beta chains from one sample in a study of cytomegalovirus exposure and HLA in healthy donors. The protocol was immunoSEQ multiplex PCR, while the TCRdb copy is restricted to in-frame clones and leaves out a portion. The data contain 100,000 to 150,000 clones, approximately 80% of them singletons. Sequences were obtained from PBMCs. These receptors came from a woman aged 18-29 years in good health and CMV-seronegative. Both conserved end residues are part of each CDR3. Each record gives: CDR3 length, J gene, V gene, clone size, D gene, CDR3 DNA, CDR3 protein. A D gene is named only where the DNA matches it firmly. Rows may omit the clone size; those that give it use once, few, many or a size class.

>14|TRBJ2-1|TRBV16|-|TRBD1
TGTGCCAGCAGCCTTCGACAGGGTCAAGATGAGCAGTTCTTC
CASSLRQGQDEQFF
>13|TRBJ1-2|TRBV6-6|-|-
TGTGCCAGCAGTTACTCATGGCAGGATGGCTACACCTTC
CASSYSWQDGYTF
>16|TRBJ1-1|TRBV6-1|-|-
TGTGCCAGCAGTGCGGTAGCAGGGAGGAGGAACACTGAAGCTTTCTTT
CASSAVAGRRNTEAFF
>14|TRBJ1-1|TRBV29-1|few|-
TGCAGCGCCCACCGGACAGACTTGAACACTGAAGCTTTCTTT
CSAHRTDLNTEAFF
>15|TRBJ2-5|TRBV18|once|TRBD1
TGTGCCAGCTCACCTCCATCGACAGGGCAAGAGACCCAGTACTTC
CASSPPSTGQETQYF
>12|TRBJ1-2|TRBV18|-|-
TGTGCCAGCTCCTCGAGCGGTTATGGCTACACCTTC
CASSSSGYGYTF
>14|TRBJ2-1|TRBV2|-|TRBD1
TGTGCCAGCAGTGGGGACAGAACCTACAATGAGCAGTTCTTC
CASSGDRTYNEQFF
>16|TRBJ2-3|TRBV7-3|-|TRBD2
TGTGCCAGCAGCTTATCTGCGGGGGGGAGCACAGATACGCAGTATTTT
CASSLSAGGSTDTQYF
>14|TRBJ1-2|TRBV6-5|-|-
TGTGCCAGCAGCATTATTCAGAGGGACTATGGCTACACCTTC
CASSIIQRDYGYTF
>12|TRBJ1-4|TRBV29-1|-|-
TGCAGCGTCCGGGGGGCGAAGGAAAAACTGTTTTTT
CSVRGAKEKLFF
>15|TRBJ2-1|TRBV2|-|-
TGTGCCAGCAGCCAACAGGGATCCTCCTACAATGAGCAGTTCTTC
CASSQQGSSYNEQFF
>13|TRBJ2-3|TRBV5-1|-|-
TGCGCCAGCAGCCCCCCGGTGGCAGATACGCAGTATTTT
CASSPPVADTQYF
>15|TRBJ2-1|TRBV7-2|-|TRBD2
TGTGCCAGCAGCTTGGGGACTAGCGGGAGAGGTGAGCAGTTCTTC
CASSLGTSGRGEQFF
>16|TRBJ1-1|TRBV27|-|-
TGTGCCAGCAGTTCGCGGACAGTAACCCTTGGGGGCGAAGCTTTCTTT
CASSSRTVTLGGEAFF
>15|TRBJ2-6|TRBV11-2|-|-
TGTGCCAGCAGCTTAGAGCCCTCTGGGGCCAACGGCCTGACTTTC
CASSLEPSGANGLTF
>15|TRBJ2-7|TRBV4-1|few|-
TGCGCCAGCAGCCGAGCACAAGGCGGGACCTACGAGCAGTACTTC
CASSRAQGGTYEQYF
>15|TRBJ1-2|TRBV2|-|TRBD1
TGTGCCAGCAGTGGACAGGGCGAGGCAACCTATGGCTACACCTTC
CASSGQGEATYGYTF
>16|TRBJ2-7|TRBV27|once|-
TGTGCCAGCAGTTCCCGAGGTAGGCTCGCTTCCTACGAGCAGTACTTC
CASSSRGRLASYEQYF
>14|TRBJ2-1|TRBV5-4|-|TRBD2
TGTGCCAGCAGTAGAGCGGGAGGGCCGGGTGAGCAGTTCTTC
CASSRAGGPGEQFF
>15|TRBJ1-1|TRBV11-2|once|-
TGTGCCAGCAGCACTCGGGACACCCTCGCGGCTGAAGCTTTCTTT
CASSTRDTLAAEAFF
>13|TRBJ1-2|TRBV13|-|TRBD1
TGTGCCAGCAGCCCTACAGGGGTGGCCCGCCGCACCTTC
CASSPTGVARRTF
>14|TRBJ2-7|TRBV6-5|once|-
TGTGCCAGCAGTTATAGGGAGGGGGTCGACGAGCAGTACTTC
CASSYREGVDEQYF
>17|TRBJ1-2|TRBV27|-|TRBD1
TGTGCCAGCAGTCCCCGCACGACAGGGTTAATGCCCTATGGCTACACCTTC
CASSPRTTGLMPYGYTF